One and the same sample provided the 9 T cell receptor beta chains below, sequenced in a study of T cells after yellow fever vaccination. In TCRdb, the 5' RACE reads were re-called with MiXCR into one record per CDR3 protein. The sample yields 200,000 to 300,000 distinct CDR3 sequences, 6.7% seen once. This specimen was CD4+ T cells sorted from PBMCs, taken on the day of the yellow fever booster vaccination. These receptors were taken from a man aged 30 to 39 who received the YFV17D yellow fever vaccine.

In its sample, this clonotype was seen many times. The chain couples TRBV12-3 or TRBV12-4 to TRBJ2-1, with D unclear. V was pared by 7 bases and J by 2 bases, with 6 bases between. CDR3 length: 12 residues. The CDR3 reads CASKTAYNEQFF. Here the CDR3 DNA reads TGTGCCAGCAAGACCGCCTACAATGAGCAGTTCTTC.

This clonotype was seen at least ten times. The rearrangement uses TRBV7-2 and TRBJ2-7, with TRBD2 matching 14 bases. Germline V gene lookup returns CDR1 SGHTA and CDR2 FQGNSA. This CDR3 has 16 amino acids. V trimming: 5 bases; J trimming: 3 bases; junction bases outside the gene matches: 6. The CDR3 region is CASSPRLAGGVYEQYF. Here the CDR3 DNA reads TGTGCCAGCAGCCCAAGACTAGCGGGAGGGGTCTACGAGCAGTACTTC.

This clonotype has a handful of counts. The gene calls are TRBV4-3 and TRBJ1-4; 7 bases map to TRBD1. Germline lookup yields CDR1 LGHNA and CDR2 YSLEER. This CDR3 is 16 amino acids long. The J segment lost 7 bases and the V segment lost 2 bases, leaving 10 bases of the junction unmatched. The CDR3 is CASSQQMTGLREKLFF. As DNA, the CDR3 is TGCGCCAGCAGCCAACAAATGACAGGGCTTCGTGAAAAACTGTTTTTT.

There are a few counts of this clonotype. The CDR3 coding sequence is TGCGCCAGCAGCTTGGTCACCAACAGTCGGCAGAACTTCTACGAGCAGTACTTC. It specifies CASSLVTNSRQNFYEQYF. The chain recombines TRBV5-1 with TRBJ2-7; no clear D gene. CDR1 and CDR2 (germline): SGHRS, YFSETQ. The germline V and J ends were trimmed by 0 bases and 3 bases, with 22 bases remaining between them. The CDR3 extends over 18 amino acids.

This clonotype was detected a few times. This chain connects TRBV12-5 to TRBJ2-7; D is uncertain. Germline V CDR1 and CDR2: LGHNT, FRNRAP. V lost 1 base and J 2 bases, leaving 9 bases between the germline ends. The CDR3 has 14 amino acids. The CDR3 coding sequence is TGTGCTAGTGGTTTGGGCGGTCCGCCCTACGAGCAGTACTTC. Its protein product is CASGLGGPPYEQYF. Full variable domain (remainder filled in from reference TRBV12-5 and TRBJ2-7): DARVTQTPRHKVTEMGQEVTMRCQPILGHNTVFWYRQTMMQGLELLAYFRNRAPLDDSGMPKDRFSAEMPDATLATLKIQPSEPRDSAVYFCASGLGGPPYEQYFGPGTRLTVT.

This clonotype was observed at least ten times. This chain links TRBV20-1 with TRBJ2-5; D not certain. CDR1 is DFQATT, CDR2 SNEGSKA, per germline (reference sequence). The ends were cut back, 3 bases at V and 2 bases at J, with 1 base in the middle. The CDR3 runs to 10 residues. In DNA, the CDR3 is TGCAGTGCTAGTCAAGAGACCCAGTACTTC. Its translation: CSASQETQYF.

This clonotype occurred many times. The chain couples TRBV29-1 to TRBJ1-2; 9 nucleotides align to TRBD1. V dropped 7 bases and J dropped 7; count of bases not matched to a gene: 10. Per the germline V gene, CDR1 is SQVTM and CDR2 is ANQGSEA. This CDR3 contains 13 residues. CDR3 nucleotide sequence: TGCAGCGAGGCCGGGACAGGGAGCGGTGGCTACACCTTC. Translating it yields CSEAGTGSGGYTF.

This clonotype was seen many times. The chain is built from TRBV20-1 and TRBJ2-3; 12 bases match TRBD2. In germline, CDR1 is DFQATT, CDR2 SNEGSKA (reference sequence). CDR3 length: 14 amino acids. V was clipped by 6 bases and J by 5 bases; unmatched bases: 6. The CDR3, as DNA: TGCAGTGCACCCCTAGCGGGAGGGCGAGATACGCAGTATTTT. Its translation: CSAPLAGGRDTQYF.

CDR3 sequence: CSAHPAGEQETQYF. The CDR3 DNA is TGCAGTGCTCACCCCGCCGGGGAACAAGAGACCCAGTACTTC. This chain links TRBV20-1 with TRBJ2-5; TRBD2 is a possible D gene (5 bases). V was clipped by 5 bases and J by 2 bases, with 15 bases between them. CDR1 and CDR2 (germline): DFQATT, SNEGSKA (reference sequence). The CDR3 totals 14 residues.